Detailed here is one T cell receptor (beta chain). Its antigen specificity is not known. There are no base qualities to consult, and no much larger clone falls within one base. The data were taken from a study of shared clonotypes between healthy human individuals (TCRdb year 2020). In the study overall: A few men and two women, aged 18 to 49 years, made up the cohort. For each donor, CD4 naive and CD4 memory were each given three plates, CD8 naive was given two plates, and CD8 memory was given one plate. To estimate repertoire size and how much clonotypes are shared between individuals, the study performed deep sequencing of blood TCR repertoires from a few healthy adults. Different laboratories and diverse techniques were used to prepare libraries and sequence TCR repertoires, to increase sequencing depth and limit assay-specific biases. Leukapheresis yielded between about 0.94 and 9.5 billion PBMCs per donor.

The donors were healthy, HIV-negative adults who had no recently reported acute infections or vaccinations. Only Caucasian adults living in Nashville, Tennessee, USA were represented among the donors. CD4+ T cells were enriched through magnetic negative selection, after which naive cells were positively selected on CD45RA and the remaining negative fraction served as the memory subset. Blood was obtained by leukapheresis, after which PBMCs were separated by Ficoll-Histopaque density gradient centrifugation and cryopreserved in liquid nitrogen vapor phase. Analytical flow cytometry was used to check the purity and quantity of every magnetically sorted T cell population. Genomic DNA was isolated from every sorted fraction and measured by UV absorbance on a Nanodrop 2000c. The CDR3 runs 13 residues from the cysteine to the phenylalanine. Only the CDR3 part of the read is kept: 39 bases, read in frame from the first base. V is pared back by 4 bases and J by 7 bases, with 14 bases lying between the germline termini. From a lookup of the germline V gene (reference sequence), CDR1 and CDR2 are SGHNT and YYREEE.

Using the deep immunoSEQ assay, multiplex PCR amplified TCR CDR3 regions from genomic DNA. Extracted genomic DNA from each cell subset was distributed evenly across all wells of several immunoSEQ 96-well plates, and each plate was treated as a replicate. For sorted subsets, roughly 200 ng genomic DNA, equal to 30,000 to 35,000 T cell genomes, was loaded into each replicate PCR. The purified libraries were quantified using a Qubit 3.0 fluorometer, sized with a Bioanalyzer 2100, and then quantified again using the KAPA Library Quantification kit. A separate single-read 150-cycle Illumina NextSeq 550 flow cell was used to sequence each immunoSEQ 96-well plate. The published analysis was carried out like this. The immunoSEQ output contained only junctional sequences without quality scores, so filtering could not match that applied to full-length reads. To assign V/J genes and CDR3, sequences were annotated against IMGT germline references using PyIR, a Python wrapper for IgBLAST v1.9. Reads with weak V/J assignments (E-value above 1e-6), missing CDR3, stop codons, out-of-frame junctions, or ambiguous translated residues were removed. V3J clonotypes were defined by identical inferred V gene, J gene, and CDR3 amino acid sequence. The percentage overlap between two repertoires was calculated by dividing the number of shared unique clonotypes by the size of the smaller repertoire. RTK rarefaction, the Chao1 estimator, and Recon v2.1 estimates of unobserved clonotypes were used to assess repertoire richness. Generation probabilities for all TCRbeta clonotypes obtained by the gDNA method from a handful of donors were computed using OLGA. In its TCRdb copy, this immuneACCESS table keeps in-frame sequences only and misses some clones. Where compared with another copy, unresolved V genes explain less than half of these, and the others have no known cause. For V, J and clone size, that table is used; D and trimming come from the DNA. This sample has 2 million to 2.5 million clones in its table, and approximately 95% of those were observed once. The top ten clonotypes cover under 0.45% of the sample.

Summary of the overall study and its limitations: Sampling was limited to blood, and TCR repertoires in tissue likely differ from TCR repertoires in blood. Because the study included a small number of donors, the genetic and exposure-history diversity represented was limited. Clonotypes shared by all four sorted-subset donors showed higher generation probabilities than non-shared clonotypes. About 5% of naive CD4, approximately 3.7% of naive CD8, approximately 2.2% of memory CD4, and about 0.4% of memory CD8 clonotypes were shared across four donors. Pairwise subsampling led to the expectation that sequencing depth would affect the degree of clonotype sharing among donors. Naive subsets generally had larger estimated clonotype richness than memory subsets did. Even with the large sequencing depth, rarefaction of the sorted-subset datasets indicated that sequencing was incomplete.

Input material: naive CD4+ T cells from PBMCs. In light of the paper, this sample's cell subset or site label describes: CD45RA+ positively selected. The TCR sequence derives from a man younger than 35 in good health. Some clones in this sample may be carry-over from other donors' samples. Recombination joined TRBV5-4 with TRBJ1-1, and the D gene may be TRBD1, 6 bases matching. The CDR3 corresponds to CASSGGTSIEAFF. The DNA reads as follows: TGTGCCAGCAGCGGCGGGACATCTATTGAAGCTTTCTTT.